This is a list of T cell receptor beta chains from one sample in a study of blood T cell repertoires in COVID-19. This table comes from immunoSEQ multiplex PCR, and its TCRdb copy is limited to in-frame clones, with some not included. The sample yields some 180,000 clones, 80% seen once. The specimen was peripheral blood. The receptors derive from a man in his sixties with acute or convalescent COVID-19. Both conserved end residues are part of each CDR3. The D gene is left open where the match is weak. Where a row states a size, it is once, few, many or the class of an expanded clone; other rows omit it.

clone size: .
V gene: TRBV27
D gene: .
J gene: TRBJ2-3
CDR3 protein: CASSLGSTPRSTDTQYF
CDR3 DNA: TGTGCCAGCAGTTTAGGTTCAACACCCCGCAGCACAGATACGCAGTATTTT

clone size: .
V gene: TRBV28
D gene: TRBD2
J gene: TRBJ2-3
CDR3 protein: CASTAGLAGGAAADTQYF
CDR3 DNA: TGTGCCAGCACTGCGGGACTAGCGGGGGGGGCCGCTGCAGATACGCAGTATTTT

clone size: .
V gene: TRBV6-4
D gene: TRBD1
J gene: TRBJ1-1
CDR3 protein: CASSSGGMNTEAFF
CDR3 DNA: TGTGCCAGCAGTTCAGGGGGCATGAACACTGAAGCTTTCTTT

clone size: .
V gene: TRBV1
D gene: .
J gene: TRBJ1-2
CDR3 protein: CTSSLDSFPGRLGGYTF
CDR3 DNA: TGCACCAGCAGCCTGGACAGCTTTCCCGGGAGGCTCGGCGGCTACACCTTC

clone size: .
V gene: TRBV9
D gene: TRBD1
J gene: TRBJ1-6
CDR3 protein: CASSVGDRGLNSPLHF
CDR3 DNA: TGTGCCAGCAGCGTAGGAGACAGGGGGCTTAATTCACCCCTCCACTTT

clone size: .
V gene: TRBV5-4
D gene: .
J gene: TRBJ1-6
CDR3 protein: CASSPSGAGNSPLHF
CDR3 DNA: TGTGCCAGCAGCCCGAGCGGGGCTGGGAATTCACCCCTCCACTTT

clone size: .
V gene: TRBV12-3/TRBV12-4
D gene: .
J gene: TRBJ1-1
CDR3 protein: CASSPQMNTEAFF
CDR3 DNA: TGTGCCAGCAGCCCCCAAATGAACACTGAAGCTTTCTTT

clone size: .
V gene: TRBV11-2
D gene: TRBD1
J gene: TRBJ1-1
CDR3 protein: CASSDPTQGAREAFF
CDR3 DNA: TGTGCCAGCAGTGACCCTACTCAGGGGGCAAGGGAAGCTTTCTTT

clone size: .
V gene: TRBV9
D gene: .
J gene: TRBJ2-3
CDR3 protein: CASTDSGGPTDTQYF
CDR3 DNA: TGTGCCAGCACCGACTCAGGGGGGCCCACAGATACGCAGTATTTT

clone size: .
V gene: TRBV10-3
D gene: TRBD2
J gene: TRBJ2-5
CDR3 protein: CAISGSSGTNQETQYF
CDR3 DNA: TGTGCCATCAGTGGTTCCTCCGGGACTAACCAAGAGACCCAGTACTTC

clone size: .
V gene: TRBV5-4
D gene: .
J gene: TRBJ2-7
CDR3 protein: CASSEGRQLGYEQYF
CDR3 DNA: TGTGCCAGCAGCGAAGGTCGTCAGCTAGGCTACGAGCAGTACTTC

clone size: once
V gene: TRBV6-5
D gene: .
J gene: TRBJ2-7
CDR3 protein: CASRLDGKFYEQYF
CDR3 DNA: TGTGCCAGCAGATTGGACGGGAAATTCTACGAGCAGTACTTC

clone size: .
V gene: TRBV5-6
D gene: TRBD2
J gene: TRBJ2-3
CDR3 protein: CASSLKWGGGDTQYF
CDR3 DNA: TGTGCCAGCAGCTTGAAGTGGGGGGGAGGTGATACGCAGTATTTT

clone size: .
V gene: TRBV5-6
D gene: .
J gene: TRBJ2-3
CDR3 protein: CASSLLTTDTQYF
CDR3 DNA: TGTGCCAGCAGCCTACTAACTACAGATACGCAGTATTTT

clone size: .
V gene: TRBV7-9
D gene: .
J gene: TRBJ1-1
CDR3 protein: CASLGTEAFF
CDR3 DNA: TGTGCCAGCCTAGGCACTGAAGCTTTCTTT

clone size: .
V gene: TRBV5-1
D gene: TRBD1
J gene: TRBJ2-7
CDR3 protein: CASSLVGLQGKGQYF
CDR3 DNA: TGCGCCAGCAGCTTGGTGGGCCTACAGGGGAAAGGGCAGTACTTC

clone size: .
V gene: TRBV5-5
D gene: .
J gene: TRBJ2-1
CDR3 protein: CASTGASFNEQFF
CDR3 DNA: TGTGCCAGCACGGGAGCTAGCTTTAATGAGCAGTTCTTC

clone size: once
V gene: TRBV19
D gene: .
J gene: TRBJ1-1
CDR3 protein: CASSMERWETEAFF
CDR3 DNA: TGTGCCAGTAGTATGGAGCGGTGGGAGACTGAAGCTTTCTTT

clone size: .
V gene: TRBV25-1
D gene: .
J gene: TRBJ2-1
CDR3 protein: CASSESRAHEQFF
CDR3 DNA: TGTGCCAGCAGTGAATCTAGAGCCCATGAGCAGTTCTTC

clone size: .
V gene: TRBV6-1
D gene: .
J gene: TRBJ1-5
CDR3 protein: CASSEALPTPQHF
CDR3 DNA: TGTGCCAGCAGTGAAGCGCTTCCTACCCCCCAGCATTTT

clone size: .
V gene: TRBV7-2
D gene: .
J gene: TRBJ1-5
CDR3 protein: CASSLTTYQPQHF
CDR3 DNA: TGTGCCAGCAGCTTAACTACGTATCAGCCCCAGCATTTT

clone size: .
V gene: TRBV6-5
D gene: TRBD2
J gene: TRBJ2-1
CDR3 protein: CASTSGLAGNNEQFF
CDR3 DNA: TGTGCCAGCACCTCGGGACTAGCGGGGAACAATGAGCAGTTCTTC

clone size: .
V gene: TRBV12-3/TRBV12-4
D gene: .
J gene: TRBJ1-5
CDR3 protein: CASSGQSNQPQHF
CDR3 DNA: TGTGCCAGCAGTGGACAGAGCAATCAGCCCCAGCATTTT

clone size: .
V gene: TRBV19
D gene: TRBD2
J gene: TRBJ2-3
CDR3 protein: CASSMLASGADTQYF
CDR3 DNA: TGTGCCAGTAGTATGCTTGCTAGCGGGGCAGATACGCAGTATTTT

clone size: .
V gene: TRBV6-5
D gene: TRBD2
J gene: TRBJ2-7
CDR3 protein: CASRSGRFSYEQYF
CDR3 DNA: TGTGCCAGCAGGAGCGGGAGATTCTCCTACGAGCAGTACTTC

clone size: .
V gene: TRBV12-5
D gene: .
J gene: TRBJ1-1
CDR3 protein: CASGLDGGRTEAFF
CDR3 DNA: TGTGCTAGTGGTTTGGACGGGGGGAGGACTGAAGCTTTCTTT

clone size: .
V gene: TRBV6-6
D gene: TRBD1
J gene: TRBJ2-1
CDR3 protein: CASSWGQGGYNEQFF
CDR3 DNA: TGTGCCAGCAGTTGGGGACAGGGGGGATACAATGAGCAGTTCTTC

clone size: .
V gene: TRBV6-6
D gene: .
J gene: TRBJ2-6
CDR3 protein: CASTSTRVVGANVLTF
CDR3 DNA: TGTGCCAGCACCTCAACACGGGTAGTTGGGGCCAACGTCCTGACTTTC

clone size: .
V gene: TRBV12-5
D gene: .
J gene: TRBJ2-3
CDR3 protein: CASGRGGPTDTQYF
CDR3 DNA: TGTGCTAGTGGTAGAGGAGGACCCACAGATACGCAGTATTTT

clone size: .
V gene: TRBV20-1
D gene: .
J gene: TRBJ1-2
CDR3 protein: CSTQVSGGYTF
CDR3 DNA: TGCAGTACGCAGGTATCGGGAGGCTACACCTTC

clone size: .
V gene: TRBV11-2
D gene: TRBD1
J gene: TRBJ2-1
CDR3 protein: CASSLGTGVEQFF
CDR3 DNA: TGTGCCAGCAGCCTAGGGACAGGGGTTGAGCAGTTCTTC

clone size: .
V gene: TRBV6-5
D gene: TRBD1
J gene: TRBJ1-2
CDR3 protein: CASSYTSTGVIGYTF
CDR3 DNA: TGTGCCAGCAGTTACACCTCGACAGGGGTTATTGGCTACACCTTC